The clone carrying this T cell receptor (beta chain) turned up a few times. The sample originates from a study of T cells after yellow fever vaccination. About the study: Low-cell-number fractions underwent preparation using SMART-Seq v4 Ultra Low Input.

The CDR3 contains 17 residues. Per germline, CDR1 SGHDT and CDR2 YYEEEE. V lost 4 bases, J lost 7 bases, and 23 bases lay in between. TCRdb re-called the 5' RACE reads through MiXCR, storing one row per CDR3 protein. This table holds about 260,000 distinct CDR3 sequences, under 15% found once. The chain uses TRBV5-6 and TRBJ2-2, with D perhaps matching TRBD2 (6 bases). This clonotype originated in a man aged 30 to 39 who received the YFV17D yellow fever vaccine. Specimen: CD4+ T cells sorted from PBMCs, collected 45 days after the yellow fever booster vaccination. CDR3 region: CASSRRPSVRLIGELFF. DNA of the CDR3: TGTGCCAGCAGCCGCCGGCCTAGCGTGAGGTTAATCGGGGAGCTGTTTTTT.